Following are 32 T cell receptor beta chains from one sample sequenced in a study of blood T cell repertoires in COVID-19. The assay was immunoSEQ multiplex PCR, and TCRdb's table has in-frame clones only and misses some. Among more than 250,000 clones listed, around 89% were seen once. The sample consisted of peripheral blood. Receptor source: a man aged 18 to 29 who had recovered from COVID-19.

This chain links TRBV7-8 with TRBJ2-2, with no clear D. The V gene lost 0 bases and the J gene lost 0 bases, with 8 bases spanning the gap. This CDR3 spans 16 amino acids. Germline CDR1 reads SGHVS; CDR2 reads FQNEAQ. The CDR3 sequence is CASSLAGGANTGELFF. The CDR3 bases are TGTGCCAGCAGCTTAGCTGGCGGAGCGAACACCGGGGAGCTGTTTTTT.

The chain couples TRBV5-6 to TRBJ1-2; TRBD1 matches 9 bases. The germline V gene has CDR1 SGHDT and CDR2 YYEEEE. Germline trimming cut 3 bases from V and 4 bases from J; bases unmatched to any gene: 4. This CDR3 is built from 14 residues. DNA for the CDR3: TGTGCCAGCAGCTCCGGGACAGGGTTCTATGGCTACACCTTC. The encoded protein is CASSSGTGFYGYTF.

The chain employs TRBV12-3 or TRBV12-4 and TRBJ1-1; D gene unclear. The CDR3 runs to 12 residues. Between the trimmed V and J ends, which lost 6 bases and 1 base, there was a span of 6 bases. The chain's CDR3 is CASRFRNTEAFF. CDR3 in DNA: TGTGCCAGCAGGTTCAGGAACACTGAAGCTTTCTTT.

This clone was counted once. Germline is not matched at one junction end, which may reflect a read error. CDR3 sequence reads: CASSLALAGGTYNEQFF. In nucleotides, the CDR3 is TGTGCTAGCAGCTTAGCGTTGGCGGGGGGGACCTACAATGAGCAGTTCTTC. The chain links TRBV7-7 to TRBJ2-1; 9 bases are a match to TRBD2. The CDR3 consists of 17 residues. Germline values: CDR1 SSHAT, CDR2 FNYEAQ (reference sequence).

J is TRBJ1-3 and V is TRBV19, with D unclear. V gave up 5 bases and J gave up 0 bases, with 11 bases separating them. This CDR3 comprises 15 residues. Germline V CDR1 and CDR2: LNHDA, SQIVND (reference sequence). The DNA of the CDR3 is TGTGCCAGTAGTGGTCCCCAGGTCTCTGGAAACACCATATATTTT. Protein product: CASSGPQVSGNTIYF.

This clone has a single count. This chain links TRBV10-3 with TRBJ1-1, with a weak D call TRBD1 (5 bases). The CDR3 sequence is 13 residues long. Germline CDR1 ENHRY, CDR2 SYGVKD. Trimming removed 4 bases from V and 3 bases from J, with 9 bases in between. CDR3 sequence: CAISVGGDTEAFF. The CDR3, as DNA: TGTGCCATCAGTGTAGGAGGGGACACTGAAGCTTTCTTT.

The V gene is TRBV25-1, the J gene TRBJ1-2; D is unresolved. CDR3 length equals 13 residues. Germline-derived CDR1 and CDR2 are MGHDK and SYGVNS. V was clipped by 9 bases and J by 7 bases, with 18 bases between them. The CDR3 DNA reads TGTGCCAGTAGCCGAGGATGGGCGGGTGGCTACACCTTC. Its translation: CASSRGWAGGYTF.

This CDR3 reads CASSYSTGAISEAFF. The CDR3, as DNA: TGTGCCAGCAGTTACTCGACAGGGGCAATCTCTGAAGCTTTCTTT. This rearrangement joins TRBV6-5 to TRBJ1-1, with 8 positions matching TRBD1. V dropped 0 bases and J dropped 6; count of bases not matched to a gene: 6. Germline-derived CDR1 and CDR2 are MNHEY and SVGAGI. CDR3 size: 15 residues.

The chain recombines TRBV5-6 with TRBJ1-2, with 7 nucleotides matching TRBD1. Germline V gene sequence: CDR1 SGHDT, CDR2 YYEEEE. The trim removed 6 bases at V and 5 bases at J, leaving 7 bases unmatched. The CDR3 is 13 amino acids. The DNA for the CDR3 is TGTGCCAGCAACGTAAGACAGGGTTATGGCTACACCTTC. This sequence encodes CASNVRQGYGYTF.

V and J are TRBV7-3 and TRBJ2-2; unclear D gene. The length of the CDR3 is 15 residues. Germline V gives CDR1 SGHTA, CDR2 FQGTGA. V lost 1 base and J 0 bases, leaving 6 bases between the germline ends. As DNA, the CDR3 is TGTGCCAGCAGCTTAAGCTATTCGAACACCGGGGAGCTGTTTTTT. Translation: CASSLSYSNTGELFF. Full variable domain (outside the CDR3, taken from reference TRBV7-3 and TRBJ2-2): GAGVSQTPSNKVTEKGKYVELRCDPISGHTALYWYRQSLGQGPEFLIYFQGTGAADDSGLPNDRFFAVRPEGSVSTLKIQRTERGDSAVYLCASSLSYSNTGELFFGEGSRLTVL.

This chain uses TRBV5-1 with TRBJ1-1, with a weak D call TRBD1 (6 bases). Trimming took off 3 bases at V and 5 bases at J, with 14 bases between the two ends. Germline V gene data show CDR1 as SGHRS and CDR2 as YFSETQ. This CDR3 has 14 residues. The CDR3 bases are TGCGCCAGCAGCTCGTACAGGGTGGGAACTGAAGCTTTCTTT. This codes for CASSSYRVGTEAFF.

V gene TRBV27 combines with J gene TRBJ1-2; TRBD1 is a possible D gene (5 bases). This CDR3 has 15 residues. V lost 0 bases, J lost 3 bases, and 11 bases lay in between. Germline assignment: CDR1 MNHEY and CDR2 SMNVEV (reference sequence). The CDR3 sequence is CASSLSKGSHYGYTF. In DNA, the CDR3 is TGTGCCAGCAGTTTATCGAAGGGGTCCCACTATGGCTACACCTTC.

The chain recombines TRBV4-3 with TRBJ2-2; D is perhaps TRBD1 (6 bases). V lost 2 bases and J 3 bases, leaving 16 bases between the germline ends. CDR3 length: 17 residues. Germline-derived CDR1 and CDR2 are LGHNA and YSLEER. CDR3 nucleotides: TGCGCCAGCAGCCAACAGGGGAAGGGTTTGTACACCGGGGAGCTGTTTTTT. This encodes CASSQQGKGLYTGELFF.

The chain is built from TRBV13 and TRBJ2-1, with D perhaps matching TRBD1 (6 bases). This CDR3 has 16 amino acids. V dropped 0 bases and J dropped 7 bases, with 16 bases sitting between them. CDR1 is PRHDT and CDR2 is FYEKMQ in the germline V gene (reference sequence). CDR3 amino acids: CASSLGSQGFMNEQFF. Here the CDR3 DNA reads TGTGCCAGCAGCTTAGGATCACAGGGTTTTATGAATGAGCAGTTCTTC.

This rearrangement joins TRBV4-1 to TRBJ2-7, with a weak D call TRBD1 (6 bases). Germline values: CDR1 MGHRA, CDR2 YSYEKL. CDR3 length: 15 amino acids. V dropped 0 bases and J dropped 3 bases, with 12 bases sitting between them. The CDR3 sequence is CASSQDRAGVYEQYF. CDR3 sequence (DNA): TGCGCCAGCAGCCAAGATCGGGCAGGGGTCTACGAGCAGTACTTC.

V and J are TRBV19 and TRBJ1-1, with TRBD1 as a possible D gene (6 bases). The germline V and J ends were trimmed by 5 bases and 0 bases, with 13 bases remaining between them. This CDR3 region has 15 residues. From germline, CDR1 is LNHDA and CDR2 SQIVND (reference sequence). The CDR3 region has the DNA TGTGCCAGTAGTTTAGGCGACAGGATGAACACTGAAGCTTTCTTT. Its translation: CASSLGDRMNTEAFF.

This clone was counted only a few times. The genes are TRBV5-1 and TRBJ2-7; 7 nucleotides agree with TRBD1. CDR1 and CDR2 (germline): SGHRS, YFSETQ. V was pared by 3 bases and J by 4 bases, with 7 bases of the junction left unmatched. This CDR3 contains 14 residues. CDR3: CASSSSGTAYEQYF. The DNA of the CDR3 is TGCGCCAGCAGCTCTTCCGGGACAGCTTACGAGCAGTACTTC. The entire variable domain, with the rest obtained from reference TRBV5-1 and TRBJ2-7, is as follows: KAGVTQTPRYLIKTRGQQVTLSCSPISGHRSVSWYQQTPGQGLQFLFEYFSETQRNKGNFPGRFSGRQFSNSRSEMNVSTLELGDSALYLCASSSSGTAYEQYFGPGTRLTVT.

The chain uses TRBV3-1 (or the pseudogene TRBV3-2) and TRBJ1-1; TRBD1 might be the D (5 bases). This CDR3 region has 14 residues. Trimming took off 1 base at V and 4 bases at J, with 10 bases between the two ends. Germline assignment: CDR1 LGHDT and CDR2 YNNKEL (reference sequence). CDR3 sequence reads: CASSQGGGATEAFF. In DNA form, the CDR3 reads TGTGCCAGCAGCCAAGGCGGGGGTGCCACTGAAGCTTTCTTT.

The V call is TRBV11-3, the J call TRBJ2-2; 8 positions match TRBD2. V was clipped by 3 bases and J by 6 bases; unmatched bases: 9. Germline V lookup: CDR1 SGHNT, CDR2 YENEEA. The CDR3 is 16 amino acids. For the CDR3, the DNA is TGTGCCAGCAGCTTGGGGAGCGGGAGTGTCGCCGGGGAGCTGTTTTTT. This sequence encodes CASSLGSGSVAGELFF.

The chain links TRBV6-6 to TRBJ1-1; D ambiguous. V shed 6 bases and J shed 8 bases, with 13 bases lying between them. From germline, CDR1 is MNHNY and CDR2 SVGAGI (reference sequence). This CDR3 is 12 amino acids long. CDR3 amino acids: CASSQQSREAFF. For the CDR3, the DNA is TGTGCCAGCAGCCAACAGTCCAGAGAAGCTTTCTTT.

This clone was picked up a small number of times. The rearrangement joins TRBV5-1 to TRBJ1-3; 8 positions match TRBD1. CDR1 is SGHRS and CDR2 is YFSETQ in the germline V gene. This CDR3 contains 14 residues. V lost 4 bases to trimming and J lost 0 bases; unmatched junction nucleotides: 0. In nucleotides, the CDR3 is TGCGCCAGCAGCGACAGGGGCTCTGGAAACACCATATATTTT. Translation gives CASSDRGSGNTIYF.

This sequence joins TRBV9 and TRBJ2-3; D not certain. The CDR3 covers 15 residues. V shed 2 bases and J shed 2 bases, with 12 bases lying between them. CDR1 and CDR2 (germline): SGDLS, YYNGEE. The CDR3 bases are TGTGCCAGCAGCGTCTCAAGCCTCGACACAGATACGCAGTATTTT. Translation gives CASSVSSLDTDTQYF.

This chain joins TRBV7-2 and TRBJ1-2, with TRBD1 matching over 8 bases. Germline loops: CDR1 SGHTA, CDR2 FQGNSA. The CDR3 runs to 16 residues. J gave up 7 bases and V 7 bases, and 17 bases lay outside the gene matches. CDR3 in amino acids: CASNARKTGDKGGYTF. The CDR3 DNA sequence: TGTGCCAGCAACGCGAGAAAGACAGGGGACAAGGGTGGCTACACCTTC. Filled out from reference TRBV7-2 and TRBJ1-2, the complete variable domain reads GAGVSQSPSNKVTEKGKDVELRCDPISGHTALYWYRQSLGQGLEFLIYFQGNSAPDKSGLPSDRFSAERTGGSVSTLTIQRTQQEDSAVYLCASNARKTGDKGGYTFGSGTRLTVV.

CDR3 sequence reads: CASSFVNSPLHF. DNA of the CDR3: TGTGCCAGCAGCTTCGTTAATTCACCCCTCCACTTT. J is TRBJ1-6 and V is TRBV13, with unresolved D. Trimming took off 3 bases at V and 6 bases at J, with 3 bases between the two ends. The CDR3 totals 12 residues. The germline V gene encodes CDR1 PRHDT and CDR2 FYEKMQ (reference sequence).

This chain links TRBV6-6 with TRBJ1-5; D remains unclear. V was pared by 8 bases and J by 11 bases, with 10 bases between. CDR1 MNHNY and CDR2 SVGAGI come from the germline V gene (reference sequence). This CDR3 has 10 residues. DNA of the CDR3: TGTGCCAGCGGTCAAATAGCCCAGCATTTT. Its protein product is CASGQIAQHF.

The V and J genes are TRBV5-1 and TRBJ1-1; perhaps TRBD1 as D (6 bases). Germline loops: CDR1 SGHRS, CDR2 YFSETQ. Trimming pared 4 bases from V and 4 bases from J, leaving 14 bases between. This CDR3 is 14 amino acids long. The CDR3 region is CASSRSWGPTEAFF. In DNA form, the CDR3 reads TGCGCCAGCAGCAGATCTTGGGGGCCCACTGAAGCTTTCTTT.

This clone was seen only once. The rearrangement joins TRBV18 to TRBJ2-1; TRBD2 agrees at 11 bases. CDR3 size: 13 residues. The V gene end was trimmed by 8 bases and the J gene end by 9 bases; junction bases not matched to a gene: 6. Germline CDR1 is KGHSH and CDR2 is LQKENI. Here the CDR3 DNA reads TGTGCCAGCCAACTAGCGGGAGTTCTTGAGCAGTTCTTC. Amino acid sequence: CASQLAGVLEQFF.

This chain joins TRBV6-1 and TRBJ1-5, with D uncertain. V shed 2 bases and J shed 9 bases, with 11 bases lying between them. The CDR3 has 13 amino acids. The germline V gene encodes CDR1 MNHNS and CDR2 SASEGT. The DNA for the CDR3 is TGTGCCAGCAGTGAACGAGTCCCCTCGCCCCAGCATTTT. Translating gives CASSERVPSPQHF.

V is TRBV4-1 and J is TRBJ1-4; no firm D call. Looked up from germline, CDR1 is MGHRA and CDR2 is YSYEKL. V was shortened by 0 bases and J by 4 bases, with 15 bases between the two germline ends. The CDR3 contains 17 residues. CDR3 amino acids: CASSQDQILTNNEKLFF. The CDR3 DNA reads as TGCGCCAGCAGCCAAGATCAGATTCTGACTAATAATGAAAAACTGTTTTTT.

The V and J genes are TRBV7-9 and TRBJ2-7; 9 bases fit TRBD1. Germline lookup yields CDR1 SEHNR and CDR2 FQNEAQ (reference sequence). The CDR3 length is 14 residues. The J segment lost 3 bases and the V segment lost 3 bases, leaving 3 bases of the junction unmatched. In nucleotides, the CDR3 is TGTGCCAGCAGCTTCGGACAGGGGATCTACGAGCAGTACTTC. This encodes CASSFGQGIYEQYF. Full variable domain (outside the CDR3, taken from reference TRBV7-9 and TRBJ2-7): DTGVSQNPRHKITKRGQNVTFRCDPISEHNRLYWYRQTLGQGPEFLTYFQNEAQLEKSRLLSDRFSAERPKGSFSTLEIQRTEQGDSAMYLCASSFGQGIYEQYFGPGTRLTVT.

V is TRBV30 and J is TRBJ2-3; 8 bases line up with TRBD2. V shed 0 bases and J 2 bases; nucleotides not matched to a gene: 13. Germline values: CDR1 GTSNPN, CDR2 SVGIG (reference sequence). The CDR3 consists of 18 residues. For the CDR3, the DNA is TGTGCCTGGAGTGTACGGGGGTCAGGCGGGAGGTTCACAGATACGCAGTATTTT. This encodes CAWSVRGSGGRFTDTQYF.

V gene TRBV7-9 combines with J gene TRBJ1-1; 9 bases map to TRBD1. CDR1 and CDR2 from the germline V gene are SEHNR and FQNEAQ (reference sequence). J was trimmed by 4 bases and V by 6 bases; bases with no gene match: 6. This CDR3 has 14 residues. DNA of the CDR3: TGTGCCAGCAGGGATGACAGGGGGTCCACTGAAGCTTTCTTT. It translates to CASRDDRGSTEAFF.